This entry lists 16 T cell receptor beta chains sequenced from one sample in a study of PD-1 blockade in classical Hodgkin lymphoma. All patients experienced relapse after autologous stem cell transplantation, and brentuximab vedotin exposure was variable. Repertoires were generated with immunoSEQ multiplex PCR, while TCRdb's copy carries only in-frame clones and drops some. The table includes tens of thousands of clones, about nine tenths detected once. The source material was peripheral blood mononuclear cells (PBMCs), sampled at baseline. The receptors shown here come from a human donor with classical Hodgkin lymphoma.

This clone was counted once. This chain connects TRBV9 to TRBJ2-3, with unresolved D. There are 14 residues in the CDR3. The germline V and J ends were trimmed by 0 bases and 4 bases, with 9 bases remaining between them. The germline gives CDR1 SGDLS, CDR2 YYNGEE. The CDR3 DNA follows: TGTGCCAGCAGCGTAGTTGAGTCATCAGATACGCAGTATTTT. Translated: CASSVVESSDTQYF. Together with reference TRBV9 and TRBJ2-3, the CDR3 gives the full variable domain: DSGVTQTPKHLITATGQRVTLRCSPRSGDLSVYWYQQSLDQGLQFLIQYYNGEERAKGNILERFSAQQFPDLHSELNLSSLELGDSALYFCASSVVESSDTQYFGPGTRLTVL.

The genes are TRBV6-1 and TRBJ1-5; D possibly corresponds to TRBD1 (6 bases). Trimming removed 2 bases at V and 0 bases at J, with 20 bases between. Germline values: CDR1 MNHNS, CDR2 SASEGT. The CDR3 is 19 amino acids. This CDR3 is CASSEIQRGRGYSNQPQHF. CDR3 coding DNA: TGTGCCAGCAGTGAAATTCAGCGGGGGCGGGGGTATAGCAATCAGCCCCAGCATTTT.

J is TRBJ2-1 and V is TRBV5-1, with D hard to call. Germline assignment: CDR1 SGHRS and CDR2 YFSETQ. Deletions cut 0 bases from V and 2 bases from J, with 9 bases between. The CDR3 spans 15 residues. The CDR3 reads CASSLEQAAYNEQFF. In DNA, the CDR3 is TGCGCCAGCAGCTTGGAGCAGGCAGCCTACAATGAGCAGTTCTTC.

The chain is built from TRBV2 and TRBJ2-3; D is ambiguous. This CDR3 spans 12 amino acids. Germline CDR1 is SNHLY and CDR2 is FYNNEI. Between the trimmed V and J ends, which lost 6 bases and 1 base, there was a span of 5 bases. The CDR3 sequence is CASSRGTDTQYF. The CDR3 region has the DNA TGTGCCAGCAGCCGAGGCACAGATACGCAGTATTTT.

This chain uses TRBV18 with TRBJ2-5, with TRBD2 matching over 9 bases. The CDR3 runs to 15 residues. V was clipped by 1 base and J by 9 bases; unmatched bases: 9. CDR1 is KGHSH, CDR2 LQKENI, per germline. CDR3 in DNA: TGTGCCAGCTCACCACTAGCGGGAGACAGGTTGGCCCAGTACTTC. It specifies CASSPLAGDRLAQYF.

This rearrangement joins TRBV27 to TRBJ2-1; D might be TRBD2 (5 bases). Germline lookup yields CDR1 MNHEY and CDR2 SMNVEV (reference sequence). The CDR3 spans 14 residues. The V gene lost 4 bases and the J gene lost 0 bases, with 7 bases spanning the gap. CDR3 loop: CASSSGNSYNEQFF. CDR3 sequence (DNA): TGTGCCAGCAGTTCGGGGAACTCCTACAATGAGCAGTTCTTC.

J is TRBJ2-5 and V is TRBV7-3; D is uncertain. Trimming cost V 5 bases and J 0 bases, with 13 bases left between them. CDR3 length equals 15 residues. The germline gives CDR1 SGHTA, CDR2 FQGTGA. This CDR3 reads CASSPYHGYQETQYF. The CDR3, as DNA: TGTGCCAGCAGCCCATACCACGGGTACCAAGAGACCCAGTACTTC.

The chain employs TRBV27 and TRBJ1-5; weak D call: TRBD1 (5 bases). V was cut by 1 base and J by 3 bases, with 13 bases left in between. The CDR3 consists of 16 residues. Germline V gene sequence: CDR1 MNHEY, CDR2 SMNVEV (reference sequence). CDR3 in amino acids: CASSLYGGSANQPQHF. The CDR3 DNA reads as TGTGCCAGCAGTTTATACGGGGGTAGTGCCAATCAGCCCCAGCATTTT.

The chain employs TRBV7-7 and TRBJ2-2; a possible D gene is TRBD2 (6 bases). Germline loops: CDR1 SSHAT, CDR2 FNYEAQ (reference sequence). CDR3 length: 17 residues. V was pared by 5 bases and J by 1 base, with 17 bases between. The CDR3 loop is CASSPRLANLNTGELFF. In DNA, the CDR3 is TGTGCCAGCAGCCCTAGGCTAGCGAACCTGAACACCGGGGAGCTGTTTTTT.

The rearrangement joins TRBV9 to TRBJ2-7; 7 bases are a match to TRBD2. CDR1 is SGDLS, CDR2 YYNGEE, per germline. The CDR3 is 16 residues long. With V trimmed by 3 bases and J by 3 bases, 12 bases remained unmatched. Written as DNA, the CDR3 is TGTGCCAGCAGCGAGAGCCAGGGAGGGGACCACTACGAGCAGTACTTC. Residues: CASSESQGGDHYEQYF.

The chain carries TRBV21-1 and TRBJ2-7; the D segment call TRBD1 is taken from the table without a DNA check. TRBV21-1 constitutes a pseudogene. The CDR3 spans 16 residues. CDR3 protein: CASSKKLQDSSYEQYF. CDR3 bases: TGTGCCAGCAGCAAAAAGCTACAGGATTCCTCCTACGAGCAGTACTTC.

This chain connects TRBV18 to TRBJ2-5; no reliable D call. Trimming removed 1 base at V and 2 bases at J, with 2 bases between. The CDR3 length is 12 residues. CDR1 and CDR2 (germline): KGHSH, LQKENI. CDR3 in DNA: TGTGCCAGCTCACCACTTCAAGAGACCCAGTACTTC. As protein: CASSPLQETQYF.

The gene calls are TRBV5-4 and TRBJ2-1; no reliable D call. Per the germline V gene, CDR1 is SGHNT and CDR2 is YYREEE (reference sequence). V lost 0 bases, J lost 6 bases, and 7 bases lay in between. This CDR3 spans 13 amino acids. CDR3 nucleotides: TGTGCCAGCAGCTTGGATTGGGGCAATGAGCAGTTCTTC. This translates into CASSLDWGNEQFF.

The chain employs TRBV11-1 and TRBJ1-1; 9 nucleotides agree with TRBD1. The CDR3 runs to 14 residues. In germline, CDR1 is SGHAT, CDR2 FQDESV (reference sequence). V gave up 5 bases and J gave up 4 bases; unmatched junction bases: 5. In DNA, the CDR3 is TGTGCCAGCAGCCGGGACAGGGAGACCACTGAAGCTTTCTTT. This translates into CASSRDRETTEAFF. Variable domain in full (rest from reference TRBV11-1 and TRBJ1-1): EAEVAQSPRYKITEKSQAVAFWCDPISGHATLYWYRQILGQGPELLVQFQDESVVDDSQLPKDRFSAERLKGVDSTLKIQPAELGDSAMYLCASSRDRETTEAFFGQGTRLTVV.

The V and J genes are TRBV2 and TRBJ1-3, with 7 nucleotides matching TRBD1. CDR3 length: 15 residues. With 6 bases clipped from V and 0 bases from J, the junction kept 5 bases outside the gene matches. Germline CDR1 is SNHLY and CDR2 is FYNNEI. DNA for the CDR3: TGTGCCAGCAGCGCCGGGACAGCCTCTGGAAACACCATATATTTT. Translation: CASSAGTASGNTIYF. Together with reference TRBV2 and TRBJ1-3, the CDR3 gives the full variable domain: EPEVTQTPSHQVTQMGQEVILRCVPISNHLYFYWYRQILGQKVEFLVSFYNNEISEKSEIFDDQFSVERPDGSNFTLKIRSTKLEDSAMYFCASSAGTASGNTIYFGEGSWLTVV.

The CDR3 is CASSSWDSGNTIYF. CDR3 nucleotide sequence: TGTGCCAGCAGCTCGTGGGACTCTGGAAACACCATATATTTT. V is TRBV7-9 and J is TRBJ1-3; D ambiguous. Germline values: CDR1 SEHNR, CDR2 FQNEAQ (reference sequence). The CDR3 consists of 14 residues. The V end was cut by 4 bases, the J end by 0 bases, with 7 bases between. The entire variable domain, with the rest obtained from reference TRBV7-9 and TRBJ1-3, is as follows: DTGVSQNPRHKITKRGQNVTFRCDPISEHNRLYWYRQTLGQGPEFLTYFQNEAQLEKSRLLSDRFSAERPKGSFSTLEIQRTEQGDSAMYLCASSSWDSGNTIYFGEGSWLTVV.